This T cell receptor (beta chain) emerged from a study of shared clonotypes between healthy human individuals (dated by TCRdb to about 2020). Some background on the complete study: Three men and a couple of women, aged 18 to 49 years, made up the cohort. For each donor, three plates each were used for CD4 naive and CD4 memory, two plates were used for CD8 naive, and one plate was used for CD8 memory. To estimate repertoire size and how much clonotype sharing occurs between individuals, the study deeply sequenced the blood TCR repertoires of five or six healthy adults. To increase sequencing depth and limit assay-specific biases, TCR repertoire library preparation and sequencing were carried out by different laboratories using diverse techniques. Between about 0.8 and 9.5 billion PBMCs per donor were obtained by leukapheresis.

Worth noting for this clone: Its specific antigen is unknown. No much larger clonotype is one base removed from it; base qualities were not supplied.

General study outcomes and caveats: Even with the large sequencing depth, rarefaction of the sorted-subset datasets indicated that sequencing was incomplete. Based on pairwise subsampling, the degree of clonotype sharing among donors was expected to be affected by sequencing depth. The genetic and exposure-history diversity represented was limited by the small number of donors. Clonotypes shared by all four sorted-subset donors showed higher generation probabilities than non-shared clonotypes. Larger estimated clonotype richness was generally found for naive subsets than for memory subsets. Sampling was restricted to blood, and TCR repertoires in tissues likely differ from the TCR repertoires found in blood. Approximately 5% of naive CD4, 3% to 3.5% of naive CD8, about 2.5% of memory CD4, and 0.4% of memory CD8 clonotypes were shared across a few donors.

Using the deep immunoSEQ assay, multiplex PCR amplified TCR CDR3 regions from genomic DNA. Genomic DNA extracted from each cell subset was distributed evenly over all wells of several immunoSEQ 96-well plates, and each plate served as one replicate. Each replicate PCR for sorted subsets received roughly 200 ng genomic DNA, equal to tens of thousands of T cell genomes. Purified libraries were measured with a Qubit 3.0 fluorometer, size-checked on a Bioanalyzer 2100, and measured again with the KAPA Library Quantification kit. A separate single-read 150-cycle Illumina NextSeq 550 flow cell was used to sequence each immunoSEQ 96-well plate. In the authors' own workflow: Because the immunoSEQ output included only junctional sequences and no quality scores, the filtering could not be the same as the filtering used for full-length reads. Sequences were annotated with PyIR, a Python wrapper for IgBLAST v1.9, using IMGT germline references to assign V/J genes and CDR3. Reads with weak V/J assignments (E-value above 1e-6), missing CDR3, stop codons, out-of-frame junctions, or ambiguous translated residues were removed. V3J clonotypes were defined as sequences sharing the same inferred V gene, J gene, and CDR3 amino acid sequence. Percentage overlap between repertoires was calculated by dividing the number of shared unique clonotypes by the size of the smaller repertoire. RTK rarefaction, the Chao1 estimator, and Recon v2.1 estimates of unobserved clonotypes were used to assess repertoire richness. For all TCRbeta clonotypes obtained by the gDNA method from several donors, generation probabilities were computed with OLGA. Imported from immuneACCESS, the table was reduced by TCRdb to in-frame sequences with V and J called. These copies leave out some clones; in studies compared against another copy, an unresolved V gene accounts for under half, and the cause of the remainder is not known. V and J calls and clone size are as listed in that table; D and trimming were resolved from the DNA. In all, the sample holds around 700,000 clones, and roughly 70% of those were seen once. Clones ranked in the top ten supply approximately 1.8% of the sample.

Its CDR3 holds 14 amino acids, cysteine through phenylalanine. The kept DNA is CDR3 alone, 42 bases in frame from the first base. V ends up 0 bases short and J 9 bases short, with an unmatched junction base count of 5. CDR1 and CDR2, looked up from the germline V gene, are LGHNA and YNFKEQ. The donors were healthy, HIV-negative adults with no recently reported acute infections or vaccinations. Every donor was a Caucasian adult residing in Nashville, Tennessee, USA. Magnetic negative selection was used to enrich CD4+ T cells, after which naive cells were positively selected on CD45RA and the negative fraction became the memory subset. Blood was collected by leukapheresis, and PBMCs were isolated by Ficoll-Histopaque density gradient centrifugation and then cryopreserved in liquid nitrogen vapor phase. Analytical flow cytometry was used to check the purity and quantity of every magnetically sorted T cell population. From each sorted fraction, genomic DNA was isolated and quantified by UV absorbance on a Nanodrop 2000c.

This receptor was taken from a woman in her twenties or thirties in good health. Recombination joined TRBV4-2 with TRBJ2-1, with 7 junctional bases fitting TRBD1. Sample: memory CD4+ T cells sorted from blood. The sample's cell subset or site label, decoded: CD45RA-negative fraction. CDR3 loop: CASSQEDRVSEQFF. The DNA sequence follows: TGTGCCAGCAGCCAAGAAGACAGGGTAAGTGAGCAGTTCTTC.